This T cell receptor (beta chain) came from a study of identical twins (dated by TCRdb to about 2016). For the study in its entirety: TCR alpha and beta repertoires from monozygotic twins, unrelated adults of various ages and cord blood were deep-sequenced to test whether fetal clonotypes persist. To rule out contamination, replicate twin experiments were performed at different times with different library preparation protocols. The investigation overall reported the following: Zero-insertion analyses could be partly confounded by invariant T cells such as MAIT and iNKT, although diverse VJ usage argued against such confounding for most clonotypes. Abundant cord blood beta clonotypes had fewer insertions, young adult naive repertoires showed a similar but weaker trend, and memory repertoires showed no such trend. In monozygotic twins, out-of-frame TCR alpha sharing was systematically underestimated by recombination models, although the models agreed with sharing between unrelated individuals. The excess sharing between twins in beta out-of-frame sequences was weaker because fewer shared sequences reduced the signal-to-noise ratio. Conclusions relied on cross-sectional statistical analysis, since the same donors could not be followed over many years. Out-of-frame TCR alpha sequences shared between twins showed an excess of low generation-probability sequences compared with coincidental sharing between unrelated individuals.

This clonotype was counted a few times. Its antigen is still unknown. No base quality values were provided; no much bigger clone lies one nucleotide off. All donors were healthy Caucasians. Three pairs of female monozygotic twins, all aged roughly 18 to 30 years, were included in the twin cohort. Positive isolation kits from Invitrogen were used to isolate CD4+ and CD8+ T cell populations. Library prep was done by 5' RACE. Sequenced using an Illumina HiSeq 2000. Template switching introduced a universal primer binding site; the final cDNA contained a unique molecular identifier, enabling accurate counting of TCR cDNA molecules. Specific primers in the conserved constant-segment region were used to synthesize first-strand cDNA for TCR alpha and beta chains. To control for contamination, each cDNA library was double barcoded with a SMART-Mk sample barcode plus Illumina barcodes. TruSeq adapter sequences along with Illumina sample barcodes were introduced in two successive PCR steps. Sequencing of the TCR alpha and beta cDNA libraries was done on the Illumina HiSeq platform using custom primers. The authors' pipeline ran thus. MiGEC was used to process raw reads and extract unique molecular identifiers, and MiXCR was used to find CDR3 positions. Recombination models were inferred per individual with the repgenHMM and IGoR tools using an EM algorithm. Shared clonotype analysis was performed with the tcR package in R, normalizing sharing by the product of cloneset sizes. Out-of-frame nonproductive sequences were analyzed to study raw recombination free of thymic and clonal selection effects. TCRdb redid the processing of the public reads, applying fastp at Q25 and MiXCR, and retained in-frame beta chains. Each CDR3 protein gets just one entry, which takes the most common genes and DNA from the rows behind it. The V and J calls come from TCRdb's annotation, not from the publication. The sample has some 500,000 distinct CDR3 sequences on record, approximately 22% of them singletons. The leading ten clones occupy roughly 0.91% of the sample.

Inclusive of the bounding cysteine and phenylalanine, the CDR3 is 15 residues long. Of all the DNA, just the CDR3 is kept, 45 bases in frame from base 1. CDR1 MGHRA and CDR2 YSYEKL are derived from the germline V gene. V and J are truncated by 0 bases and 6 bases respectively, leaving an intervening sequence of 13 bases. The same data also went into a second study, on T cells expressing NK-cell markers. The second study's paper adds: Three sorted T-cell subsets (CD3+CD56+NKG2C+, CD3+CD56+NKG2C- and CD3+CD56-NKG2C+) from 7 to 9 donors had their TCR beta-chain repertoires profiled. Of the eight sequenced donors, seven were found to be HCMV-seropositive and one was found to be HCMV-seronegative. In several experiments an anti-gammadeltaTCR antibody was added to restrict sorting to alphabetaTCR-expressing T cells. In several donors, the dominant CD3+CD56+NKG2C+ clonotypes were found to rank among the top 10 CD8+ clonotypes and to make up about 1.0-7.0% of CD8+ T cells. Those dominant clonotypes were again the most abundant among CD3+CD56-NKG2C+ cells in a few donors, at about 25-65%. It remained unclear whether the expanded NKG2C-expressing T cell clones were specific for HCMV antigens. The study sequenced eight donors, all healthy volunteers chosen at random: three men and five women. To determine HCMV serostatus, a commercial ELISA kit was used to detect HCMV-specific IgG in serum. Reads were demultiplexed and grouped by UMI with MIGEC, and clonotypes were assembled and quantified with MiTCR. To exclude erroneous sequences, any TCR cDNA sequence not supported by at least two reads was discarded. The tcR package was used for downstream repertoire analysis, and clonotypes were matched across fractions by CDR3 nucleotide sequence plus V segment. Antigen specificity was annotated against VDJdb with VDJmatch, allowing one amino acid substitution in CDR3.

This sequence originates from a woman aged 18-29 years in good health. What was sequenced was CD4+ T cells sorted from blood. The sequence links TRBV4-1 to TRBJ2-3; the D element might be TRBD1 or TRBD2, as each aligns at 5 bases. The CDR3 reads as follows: CASSQDQGELDTQYF. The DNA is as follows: TGCGCCAGCAGCCAAGATCAAGGGGAGTTGGATACGCAGTATTTT.